This passage covers 9 T cell receptor beta chains from one sample sequenced in a study of cytomegalovirus exposure and HLA in healthy donors. Researchers ran the PCR with 60 Vbeta and 13 Jbeta primers. Sequencing was performed with immunoSEQ multiplex PCR; in TCRdb, only in-frame clones are kept and a portion is missing. This sample has 100,000 or so clones, with around 86% found just once. The source material was PBMCs. These receptors were taken from a man between 25 and 39 years old in good health and CMV-seropositive.

The gene calls are TRBV5-5 and TRBJ1-5; D is undetermined. This CDR3 contains 14 residues. Germline V gene data show CDR1 as SGHKS and CDR2 as YYEKEE (reference sequence). V gave up 0 bases and J gave up 7 bases, with 11 bases separating them. DNA for the CDR3: TGTGCCAGCAGCTTGGTTGGAGGGAGGCAGCCCCAGCATTTT. Translating it yields CASSLVGGRQPQHF.

V is TRBV6-1 and J is TRBJ2-7; the D is unclear. The CDR3 totals 12 residues. Germline CDR1 and CDR2: MNHNS and SASEGT. Trimming stripped 3 bases from V and 4 bases from J, with 7 bases between. The CDR3 reads CASSDSRYEQYF. In DNA form, the CDR3 reads TGTGCCAGCAGTGATTCCCGGTACGAGCAGTACTTC.

This chain links TRBV18 with TRBJ2-5; maybe TRBD2 (6 bases). In germline, CDR1 is KGHSH, CDR2 LQKENI. The CDR3 totals 14 residues. V gave up 3 bases and J gave up 2 bases, with 10 bases separating them. In DNA form, the CDR3 reads TGTGCCAGCTCACCGGACTATACTCAAGAGACCCAGTACTTC. It is translated as CASSPDYTQETQYF.

This clone was counted a single time. V and J are TRBV7-2 and TRBJ1-2, with D perhaps matching TRBD1 (5 bases). Germline assignment: CDR1 SGHTA and CDR2 FQGNSA. V was pared by 5 bases and J by 2 bases, with 15 bases between. The CDR3 contains 15 residues. The DNA for the CDR3 is TGTGCCAGCAGCAATCTTCCGCAGGGAAACTATGGCTACACCTTC. Protein: CASSNLPQGNYGYTF. Full variable domain (missing parts from reference TRBV7-2 and TRBJ1-2): GAGVSQSPSNKVTEKGKDVELRCDPISGHTALYWYRQSLGQGLEFLIYFQGNSAPDKSGLPSDRFSAERTGGSVSTLTIQRTQQEDSAVYLCASSNLPQGNYGYTFGSGTRLTVV.

The chain uses TRBV4-3 and TRBJ2-3, with D possibly being TRBD2 (7 bases). V was shortened by 0 bases and J by 1 base, with 20 bases between the two germline ends. Germline V gene data show CDR1 as LGHNA and CDR2 as YSLEER. CDR3 size: 19 residues. The chain's CDR3 is CASSQDVPGGNRGTDTQYF. CDR3 DNA sequence: TGCGCCAGCAGCCAAGACGTCCCGGGGGGTAACAGGGGCACAGATACGCAGTATTTT.

Concerning this clone itself: The conserved phenylalanine or tryptophan is not found at the CDR3 terminus, so this likely reflects a read error. This chain joins TRBV6-5 and TRBJ1-2; 7 nucleotides align to TRBD1. With V trimmed by 6 bases and J by 7 bases, 2 bases remained unmatched. Germline V gene data show CDR1 as MNHEY and CDR2 as SVGAGI. There are 11 residues in the CDR3. The CDR3 DNA reads as TGTGCCAGCAGGACAGGGTTTGGCTACACCTCC. It yields the protein CASRTGFGYTS.

The chain carries TRBV7-9 and TRBJ1-2, with D unresolved. CDR1 SEHNR and CDR2 FQNEAQ come from the germline V gene (reference sequence). This CDR3 comprises 12 residues. V was trimmed by 9 bases and J by 4 bases, leaving 12 bases between them. CDR3 nucleotides: TGTGCCAGTTCTCCGGAGCCCTATGGCTACACCTTC. Residues: CASSPEPYGYTF.

The gene calls are TRBV5-1 and TRBJ2-7; 9 bases are a match to TRBD1. Per the germline V gene, CDR1 is SGHRS and CDR2 is YFSETQ. With 0 bases clipped from V and 1 base from J, the junction kept 2 bases outside the gene matches. The CDR3 totals 15 residues. CDR3 amino acids: CASSLGQGGSYEQYF. The DNA for the CDR3 is TGCGCCAGCAGCTTGGGACAGGGGGGATCCTACGAGCAGTACTTC.

V is TRBV19 and J is TRBJ1-5; 10 positions match TRBD1. Trimming removed 8 bases from V and 5 bases from J; junction bases left unmatched: 3. The CDR3 length is 13 residues. Germline assignment: CDR1 LNHDA and CDR2 SQIVND (reference sequence). The CDR3 loop reads CASGGTGDQPQHF. The CDR3 region has the DNA TGTGCCAGTGGGGGGACAGGGGATCAGCCCCAGCATTTT.